The sequence of this TCR beta chain was determined in a study of blood T cells in healthy people across ages. The study, taken as a whole, reports: Researchers said unsorted PBMCs prevented a conclusive naive versus antigen-experienced comparison.

Trimming at V came to 2 bases and at J to 10 bases, leaving 12 bases not matched to a gene. Germline CDR1 is SGHTA and CDR2 is FQGNSA. This CDR3 is built from 17 residues. Combining a sample-barcoded 5' primer with a J-beta primer mix, a second PCR ran for 7 to 11 cycles. Template switching added a 12-random-nucleotide identifier to every cDNA molecule. Via MiXCR, TCRdb re-called the 5' RACE reads, giving one row per CDR3 protein. The data contain some 1.7 million distinct CDR3 sequences, 28% of them seen just once; the ten biggest clones take up over 7%. Caucasian individuals from Russia who were healthy and aged 6 to 90 acted as donors. Total RNA extracted from each sample amounted to at least 5 micrograms. Comment on this clonotype: Antigen specificity is unknown.

The V call is TRBV7-2, the J call TRBJ2-1; 12 bases fit TRBD2. Input material: blood. The clonotype comes from a woman aged 25 to 39 in good health. CDR3 residues: CASSLSVRPSGRGEQFF. The CDR3 DNA is TGTGCCAGCAGCTTATCAGTTCGGCCTAGCGGGAGGGGAGAGCAGTTCTTC.